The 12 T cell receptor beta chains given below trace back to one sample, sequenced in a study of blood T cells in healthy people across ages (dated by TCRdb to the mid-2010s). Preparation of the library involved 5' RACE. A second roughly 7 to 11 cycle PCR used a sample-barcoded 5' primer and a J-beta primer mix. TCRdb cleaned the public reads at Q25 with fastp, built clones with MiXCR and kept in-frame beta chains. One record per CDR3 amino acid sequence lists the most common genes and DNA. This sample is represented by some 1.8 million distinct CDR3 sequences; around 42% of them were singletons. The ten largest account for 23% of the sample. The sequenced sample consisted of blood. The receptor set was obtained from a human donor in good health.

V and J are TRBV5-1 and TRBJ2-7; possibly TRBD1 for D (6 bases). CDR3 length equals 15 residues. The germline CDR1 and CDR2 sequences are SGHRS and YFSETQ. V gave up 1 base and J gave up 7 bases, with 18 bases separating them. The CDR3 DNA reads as TGCGCCAGCAGCTTGTTGACAGGCCTTCCTAGGGAGCAGTACTTC. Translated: CASSLLTGLPREQYF.

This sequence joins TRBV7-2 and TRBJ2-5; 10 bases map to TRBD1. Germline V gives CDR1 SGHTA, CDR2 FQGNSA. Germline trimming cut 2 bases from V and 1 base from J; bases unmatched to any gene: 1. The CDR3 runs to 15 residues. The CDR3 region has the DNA TGTGCCAGCAGCTTATGGGACAGGGGCCAAGAGACCCAGTACTTC. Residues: CASSLWDRGQETQYF. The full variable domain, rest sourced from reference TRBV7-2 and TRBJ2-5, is GAGVSQSPSNKVTEKGKDVELRCDPISGHTALYWYRQSLGQGLEFLIYFQGNSAPDKSGLPSDRFSAERTGGSVSTLTIQRTQQEDSAVYLCASSLWDRGQETQYFGPGTRLLVL.

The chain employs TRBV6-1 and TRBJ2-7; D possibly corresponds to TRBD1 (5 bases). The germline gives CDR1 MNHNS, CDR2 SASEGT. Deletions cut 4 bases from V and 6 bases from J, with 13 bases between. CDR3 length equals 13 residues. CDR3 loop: CASSGPRVPEQYF. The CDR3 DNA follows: TGTGCCAGCAGTGGCCCCAGGGTCCCCGAGCAGTACTTC.

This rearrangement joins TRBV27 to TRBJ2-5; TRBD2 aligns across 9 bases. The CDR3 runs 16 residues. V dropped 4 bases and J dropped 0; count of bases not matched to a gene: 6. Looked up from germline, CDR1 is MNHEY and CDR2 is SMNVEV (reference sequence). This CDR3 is CASSSSSGEYQETQYF. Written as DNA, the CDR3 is TGTGCCAGCAGTTCTTCTAGCGGGGAGTACCAAGAGACCCAGTACTTC.

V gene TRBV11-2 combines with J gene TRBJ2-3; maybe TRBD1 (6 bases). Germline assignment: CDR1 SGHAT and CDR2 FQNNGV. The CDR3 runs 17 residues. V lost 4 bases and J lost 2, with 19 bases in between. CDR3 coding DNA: TGTGCCAGCAGCTCAATCCCTGGACAGATTCACACAGATACGCAGTATTTT. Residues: CASSSIPGQIHTDTQYF.

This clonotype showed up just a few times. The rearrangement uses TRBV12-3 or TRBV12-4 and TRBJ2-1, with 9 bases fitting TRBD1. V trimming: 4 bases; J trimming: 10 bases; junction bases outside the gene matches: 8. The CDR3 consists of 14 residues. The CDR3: CASSSIQGAIEQFF. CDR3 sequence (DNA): TGTGCCAGCAGTTCCATACAGGGGGCTATAGAGCAGTTCTTC.

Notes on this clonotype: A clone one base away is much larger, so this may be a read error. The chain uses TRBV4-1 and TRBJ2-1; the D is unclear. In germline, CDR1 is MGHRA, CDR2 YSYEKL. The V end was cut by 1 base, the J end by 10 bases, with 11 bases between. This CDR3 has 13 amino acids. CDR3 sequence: CASSQVPSYEQFF. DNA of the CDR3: TGCGCCAGCAGCCAAGTCCCTTCCTACGAGCAGTTCTTC.

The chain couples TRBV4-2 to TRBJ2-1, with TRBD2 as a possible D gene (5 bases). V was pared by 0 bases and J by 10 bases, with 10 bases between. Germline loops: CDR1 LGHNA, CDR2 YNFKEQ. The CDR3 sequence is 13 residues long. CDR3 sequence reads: CASSQDTGKEQFF. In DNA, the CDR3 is TGTGCCAGCAGCCAAGATACGGGAAAAGAGCAGTTCTTC.

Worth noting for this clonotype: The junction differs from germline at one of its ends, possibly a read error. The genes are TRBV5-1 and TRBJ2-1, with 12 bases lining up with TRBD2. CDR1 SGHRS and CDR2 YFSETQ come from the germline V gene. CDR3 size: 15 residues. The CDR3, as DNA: TGCGCCAGCAGCCCTGGACTAGCGGGGCTCAATGAGCAGTTCTTT. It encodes CASSPGLAGLNEQFF.

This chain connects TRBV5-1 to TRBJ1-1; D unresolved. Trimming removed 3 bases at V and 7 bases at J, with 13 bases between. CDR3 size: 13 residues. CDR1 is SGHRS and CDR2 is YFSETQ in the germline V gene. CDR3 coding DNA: TGCGCCAGCAGCTACCTCCCAGGAGATGAAGCTTTCTTT. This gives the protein CASSYLPGDEAFF.

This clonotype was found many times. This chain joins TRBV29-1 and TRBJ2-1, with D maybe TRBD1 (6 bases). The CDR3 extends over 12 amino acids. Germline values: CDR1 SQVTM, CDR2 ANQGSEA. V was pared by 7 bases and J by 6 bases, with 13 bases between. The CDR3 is CSGGGQGNEQFF. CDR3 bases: TGCAGCGGTGGGGGCCAGGGCAATGAGCAGTTCTTC.

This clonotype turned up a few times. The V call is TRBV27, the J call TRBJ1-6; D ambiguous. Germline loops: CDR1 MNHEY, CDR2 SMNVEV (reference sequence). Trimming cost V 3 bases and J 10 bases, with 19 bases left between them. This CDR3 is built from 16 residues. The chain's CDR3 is CASSLERASAGSPLHF. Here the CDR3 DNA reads TGTGCCAGCAGTTTGGAACGGGCCTCGGCTGGGTCACCCCTCCACTTT.